These T cell receptor beta chains were read from a single sample in a study of T cell responses to AZD1222 COVID-19 vaccine. Here immunoSEQ multiplex PCR was the method, and the copy in TCRdb shows in-frame clones only, minus some. This sample has about 180,000 clones; about 86% occur once, and the top ten carry around 10%. The sample here was peripheral blood, taken 28 days after the second AZD1222 dose. The receptors were sampled from an adult who received the AZD1222 COVID-19 vaccine. The CDR3 runs from the conserved cysteine through the conserved F or W. Fields, in order: J gene, V gene, D gene, clone size, CDR3 protein, CDR3 DNA. The D gene is left open where the match is weak. Where a row states a size, it is once, few, many or the class of an expanded clone; other rows omit it.

>TRBJ1-2|TRBV5-1|TRBD1|NA
CASSPGQGDGYTF
TGCGCCAGCAGCCCGGGACAGGGAGATGGCTACACCTTC
>TRBJ2-2|TRBV6-4|TRBD2|NA
CASSGTSANTGELFF
TGTGCCAGCAGTGGGACTAGCGCGAACACCGGGGAGCTGTTTTTT
>TRBJ1-1|TRBV7-8|TRBD1|NA
CASSLISGQGSFMNTEAFF
TGTGCCAGCAGCTTAATTTCCGGACAGGGGTCTTTTATGAACACTGAAGCTTTCTTT
>TRBJ1-5|TRBV5-4|TRBD1|NA
CASSATGVGQPQHF
TGTGCCAGCAGCGCCACAGGGGTCGGTCAGCCCCAGCATTTT
>TRBJ1-6|TRBV6-1|NA|NA
CASSDRDGESPLHF
TGTGCCAGCAGTGACAGGGACGGCGAGTCACCCCTCCACTTT
>TRBJ1-2|TRBV7-6|NA|NA
CASTQSEFANYGYTF
TGTGCCAGCACTCAGTCGGAGTTCGCTAACTATGGCTACACCTTC
>TRBJ1-2|TRBV7-9|TRBD1|NA
CASSSRQGGGYTF
TGTGCCAGCAGCTCGCGACAGGGTGGTGGCTACACCTTC
>TRBJ2-7|TRBV7-8|TRBD1|once
CASSFRAGQGDYEQYF
TGTGCCAGCAGCTTCCGGGCGGGACAGGGGGACTACGAGCAGTACTTC
>TRBJ1-1|TRBV12-3/TRBV12-4|NA|NA
CASSRLEGTEAFF
TGTGCCAGCAGCCGGCTGGAGGGCACTGAAGCTTTCTTT
>TRBJ2-1|TRBV30|NA|NA
CAWSRDLVPYNEQFF
TGTGCCTGGAGCAGGGACCTTGTACCCTACAATGAGCAGTTCTTC
>TRBJ2-2|TRBV7-2|NA|once
CASSQTRTNGELFF
TGTGCCAGCAGCCAAACTAGAACGAACGGGGAGCTGTTTTTT
>TRBJ1-5|TRBV3-1/TRBV3-2|NA|NA
CASSQDKNQPQHF
TGTGCCAGCAGCCAGGACAAGAATCAGCCCCAGCATTTT
>TRBJ2-5|TRBV5-1|NA|NA
CASSQGGEETQYF
TGCGCCAGCAGCCAAGGAGGAGAAGAGACCCAGTACTTC
>TRBJ1-1|TRBV28|NA|NA
CASGSNTEAFF
TGTGCCAGCGGGTCTAACACTGAAGCTTTCTTT
>TRBJ1-1|TRBV18|NA|NA
CASSLTGGEGEAFF
TGTGCCAGCTCACTCACTGGGGGAGAGGGTGAAGCTTTCTTT
>TRBJ1-5|TRBV3-1/TRBV3-2|NA|NA
CASSQAVGMPQHF
TGTGCCAGCAGCCAAGCTGTCGGGATGCCCCAGCATTTT
>TRBJ2-3|TRBV19|NA|NA
CASSIGPGQGTGTQYF
TGTGCCAGTAGTATAGGCCCGGGTCAGGGGACCGGTACGCAGTATTTT
>TRBJ1-5|TRBV30|NA|NA
CAWSVGRTAGNQPQHF
TGTGCCTGGAGTGTAGGTAGGACAGCCGGTAATCAGCCCCAGCATTTT
>TRBJ1-2|TRBV5-4|NA|NA
CASSLEAGNYGYTF
TGTGCCAGCAGCTTGGAGGCAGGGAACTATGGCTACACCTTC
>TRBJ2-2|TRBV2|NA|once
CASSEGVANTGELFF
TGTGCCAGCAGTGAAGGGGTCGCGAACACCGGGGAGCTGTTTTTT
>TRBJ1-5|TRBV19|NA|NA
CASSPGQGQHQPQHF
TGTGCCAGCTCCCCGGGGCAGGGGCAACATCAGCCCCAGCATTTT
>TRBJ2-7|TRBV19|NA|few
CASSPDPTIYEQYF
TGTGCCAGTAGCCCTGACCCGACCATATACGAGCAGTACTTC
>TRBJ2-7|TRBV19|TRBD1|NA
CASRNTGASYEQYF
TGTGCCAGTAGGAATACAGGGGCCTCCTACGAGCAGTACTTC
>TRBJ2-7|TRBV11-1|NA|NA
CASSLGGNGYEQYF
TGTGCCAGCAGCTTAGGAGGAAACGGCTACGAGCAGTACTTC
>TRBJ1-4|TRBV24-1|NA|NA
CATSDNAQVGGLFF
TGTGCCACCAGTGACAACGCCCAGGTAGGAGGACTGTTTTTT
>TRBJ2-3|TRBV7-2|NA|NA
CASSFLRDPSTDTQYF
TGTGCCAGCAGCTTCCTCAGGGACCCCTCCACAGATACGCAGTATTTT
>TRBJ1-1|TRBV6-2/TRBV6-3|NA|NA
CASSLYRVDTEAFF
TGTGCCAGCAGTCTATACAGGGTCGACACTGAAGCTTTCTTT
>TRBJ1-2|TRBV7-8|NA|NA
CASSGSGGTGYTF
TGTGCCAGCAGCGGAAGTGGGGGGACAGGCTACACCTTC
>TRBJ1-6|TRBV5-5|TRBD1|NA
CASSFRQGAGNSPLHF
TGTGCCAGCAGCTTTAGACAGGGCGCGGGAAATTCACCCCTCCACTTT